A single sample is the source of the 5 T cell receptor beta chains below, sequenced in a study of cytomegalovirus exposure and HLA in healthy donors. PCR was performed using 60 Vbeta and 13 Jbeta primers. Generated by immunoSEQ multiplex PCR, the TCRdb table keeps only in-frame clones and is missing some. The table has some 130,000 clones, 78% seen once. What was sequenced was PBMCs. All receptors come from a female donor in good health and CMV-seronegative.

The chain has TRBV13 and TRBJ1-1; D is uncertain. CDR1 is PRHDT, CDR2 FYEKMQ, per germline (reference sequence). The CDR3 spans 13 residues. Deletions cut 3 bases from V and 4 bases from J, with 9 bases between. CDR3 sequence (DNA): TGTGCCAGCAGCTTCGGGGTCGGCACTGAAGCTTTCTTT. Protein product: CASSFGVGTEAFF.

This clone was seen a single time. The gene calls are TRBV10-3 and TRBJ2-3, with TRBD2 identical over 11 bases. The germline V gene has CDR1 ENHRY and CDR2 SYGVKD. V lost 10 bases, J lost 0 bases, and 3 bases stayed unmatched. CDR3 length equals 14 residues. As DNA, the CDR3 is TGTGCCACTTGGACTAGCGGGAGCACAGATACGCAGTATTTT. This sequence encodes CATWTSGSTDTQYF.

The CDR3 spells CASSPPGAEQFF. CDR3 DNA: TGTGCCAGCTCACCCCCCGGAGCTGAGCAGTTCTTC. The chain employs TRBV18 and TRBJ2-1; D gene uncertain. Trimming removed 3 bases from V and 9 bases from J, with 9 bases in between. Looked up from germline, CDR1 is KGHSH and CDR2 is LQKENI. There are 12 residues in the CDR3.

This clone has only one observation. The chain has TRBV7-9 and TRBJ2-3, with D uncertain. The CDR3 contains 12 residues. The germline V gene has CDR1 SEHNR and CDR2 FQNEAQ (reference sequence). V was trimmed by 2 bases and J by 6 bases, leaving 6 bases between them. CDR3 amino acids: CASSLSRDTQYF. The CDR3 bases are TGTGCCAGCAGCTTATCGAGGGATACGCAGTATTTT.

The chain is built from TRBV28 and TRBJ2-7, with TRBD2 matching 9 bases. Losses at the gene ends were 3 bases for V and 1 base for J; bases not matched to a gene: 4. CDR3 length: 15 amino acids. Looked up from germline, CDR1 is MDHEN and CDR2 is SYDVKM. In DNA form, the CDR3 reads TGTGCCAGCAGTTTCGCCGCGGGGGGGTCCTACGAGCAGTACTTC. Translated: CASSFAAGGSYEQYF.